The 4 T cell receptor beta chains presented below share a single source sample, sequenced in a study of T cell repertoires in cytomegalovirus infection. From the reads, TCRdb called clonotypes with MiXCR, one entry per CDR3 protein. The sample has approximately 390,000 distinct CDR3 sequences, roughly a third seen once; the top ten hold around an eighth. No antigen has been assigned to these receptors. The starting material was cultured PBMCs, obtained from culture after CMV antigen stimulation. The origin of the receptors is a human donor in good health (CMV status not recorded). Some clones in this sample may be carry-over from other donors' samples.

CDR3 region: CASSYERGLAGIKSTDTQYF. Here the CDR3 DNA reads TGTGCCAGCAGTTACGAGAGGGGTCTAGCGGGAATCAAAAGCACAGATACGCAGTATTTT. The gene calls are TRBV6-6 and TRBJ2-3, with TRBD2 matching over 9 bases. V lost 2 bases, J lost 0 bases, and 15 bases stayed unmatched. Germline V gene sequence: CDR1 MNHNY, CDR2 SVGAGI (reference sequence). This CDR3 has 20 amino acids.

This clonotype has more than one count but fewer than ten. The chain uses TRBV7-2 and TRBJ2-5; 7 bases map to TRBD2. V was clipped by 7 bases and J by 3 bases; unmatched bases: 11. CDR1 and CDR2 from the germline V gene are SGHTA and FQGNSA. The CDR3 has 15 residues. The CDR3 sequence is CASNTGGGNEETQYF. CDR3 bases: TGTGCCAGCAACACCGGCGGGGGAAACGAAGAGACCCAGTACTTC.

This clonotype was counted only a few times. The chain links TRBV20-1 to TRBJ2-7, with 9 bases identical to TRBD1. V lost 1 base and J lost 7; bases outside the gene matches: 5. This CDR3 has 13 residues. CDR1 is DFQATT and CDR2 is SNEGSKA in the germline V gene (reference sequence). The CDR3 sequence: CSARGTGAGEQYF. CDR3 coding DNA: TGCAGTGCTAGAGGGACAGGGGCTGGGGAGCAGTACTTC.

The chain combines TRBV7-2 with TRBJ2-5; 14 bases agree with TRBD2. The CDR3 has 16 amino acids. CDR1 is SGHTA and CDR2 is FQGNSA in the germline V gene. V shed 5 bases and J 5 bases; nucleotides not matched to a gene: 7. CDR3 amino acids: CASSQPGLAGVETQYF. The CDR3, as DNA: TGTGCCAGCAGCCAACCGGGACTAGCGGGAGTGGAGACCCAGTACTTC.